Detailed here is one T cell receptor beta chain. Its specificity is not known. These data come from a study of T cell responses to AZD1222 COVID-19 vaccine. General study findings and limits: Breadth and depth of Spike-specific TCRs rose after two AZD1222 doses.

TCRdb's table, derived via immunoSEQ multiplex PCR, lists solely in-frame clones and lacks some. The table includes 25,000 to 35,000 clones, 89% detected once. Germline-derived CDR1 and CDR2 are KGHDR and SFDVKD. V lost 5 bases to trimming and J lost 0 bases, with 13 bases between them. This CDR3 is 16 amino acids long. The sample was peripheral blood, taken on day 0 of AZD1222 vaccination. V and J are TRBV24-1 and TRBJ2-1; the D gene is possibly TRBD1 (6 bases). This clonotype was sampled from an adult in good health. The DNA for the CDR3 is TGTGCCACCAGTGGGGAAGGGGGTAGCTCCTACAATGAGCAGTTCTTC. Its translation is CATSGEGGSSYNEQFF.